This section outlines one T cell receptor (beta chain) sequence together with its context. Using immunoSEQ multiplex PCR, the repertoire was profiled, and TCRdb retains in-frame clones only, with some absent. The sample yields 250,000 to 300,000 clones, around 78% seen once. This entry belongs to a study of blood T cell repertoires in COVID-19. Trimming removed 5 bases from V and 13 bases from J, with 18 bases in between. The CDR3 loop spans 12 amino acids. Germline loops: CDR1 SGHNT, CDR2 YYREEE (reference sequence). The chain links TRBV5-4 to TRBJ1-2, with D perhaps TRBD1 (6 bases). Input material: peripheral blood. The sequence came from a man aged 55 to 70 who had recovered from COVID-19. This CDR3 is CASRFPAGDITF. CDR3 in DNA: TGTGCCAGCAGGTTTCCCGCCGGGGACATCACCTTC.